The 6 T cell receptor beta chains reported below all come from one sample, sequenced in a study of T cell responses to AZD1222 COVID-19 vaccine. Assay: immunoSEQ multiplex PCR; the TCRdb copy retains only in-frame clones and omits some. The sample gives roughly 96,000 clones, over 75% of which show up once; roughly 2.7% is in the top ten. The sequencing used peripheral blood, collected on day 0 of AZD1222 vaccination. The receptors shown here come from an adult in good health.

This clone was picked up one time. The chain is built from TRBV27 and TRBJ1-1; D unresolved. Germline CDR1 is MNHEY and CDR2 is SMNVEV (reference sequence). CDR3 size: 13 residues. V was pared by 7 bases and J by 3 bases, with 12 bases between. The CDR3 loop reads CASKGNSDTEAFF. As DNA, the CDR3 is TGTGCCAGCAAAGGAAACAGCGACACTGAAGCTTTCTTT.

This clone was counted a single time. V gene TRBV19 combines with J gene TRBJ1-1; no clear D. Germline V CDR1 and CDR2: LNHDA, SQIVND (reference sequence). There are 13 residues in the CDR3. V was cut by 6 bases and J by 2 bases, with 10 bases left in between. The CDR3, as DNA: TGTGCCAGTAGGGATTCGGGCAACACTGAAGCTTTCTTT. It is translated as CASRDSGNTEAFF.

The gene calls are TRBV28 and TRBJ1-5, with 7 positions matching TRBD1. This CDR3 spans 15 amino acids. Germline-derived CDR1 and CDR2 are MDHEN and SYDVKM. V shed 6 bases and J 7 bases; nucleotides not matched to a gene: 12. CDR3 region: CASRGGDRERQPQHF. Written as DNA, the CDR3 is TGTGCCAGCAGGGGGGGCGACAGGGAACGGCAGCCCCAGCATTTT. Variable domain in full (rest from reference TRBV28 and TRBJ1-5): DVKVTQSSRYLVKRTGEKVFLECVQDMDHENMFWYRQDPGLGLRLIYFSYDVKMKEKGDIPEGYSVSREKKERFSLILESASTNQTSMYLCASRGGDRERQPQHFGDGTRLSIL.

The chain employs TRBV7-2 and TRBJ1-2; 7 positions agree with TRBD1. The CDR3 sequence is 14 residues long. CDR1 and CDR2 (germline): SGHTA, FQGNSA. V lost 0 bases to trimming and J lost 5 bases; unmatched junction nucleotides: 3. The CDR3: CASSLAQGKYGYTF. The DNA of the CDR3 is TGTGCCAGCAGCTTAGCACAGGGGAAGTATGGCTACACCTTC.

The chain combines TRBV30 with TRBJ1-6; the match to TRBD1 covers 8 bases. The V gene end was trimmed by 0 bases and the J gene end by 7 bases; junction bases not matched to a gene: 8. Germline values: CDR1 GTSNPN, CDR2 SVGIG (reference sequence). The CDR3 covers 16 residues. This CDR3 reads CAWSVLQGARNSPLHF. CDR3 DNA sequence: TGTGCCTGGAGTGTATTGCAGGGGGCAAGAAATTCACCCCTCCACTTT.

This rearrangement joins TRBV6-5 to TRBJ1-5, with a weak D call TRBD1 (5 bases). This CDR3 is built from 15 residues. V dropped 6 bases and J dropped 2 bases, with 14 bases sitting between them. Looked up from germline, CDR1 is MNHEY and CDR2 is SVGAGI. The CDR3 protein is CASRQQGSRNQPQHF. As DNA, the CDR3 is TGTGCCAGCAGACAGCAGGGTAGTCGCAATCAGCCCCAGCATTTT.